A selection of T cell receptor beta chains follows, all from one sample in a study of identical twins. TCRdb reprocessed the 5' RACE reads with MiXCR, giving one entry per CDR3 protein. The table includes 450,000 to 650,000 distinct CDR3 sequences, about 15% detected once. These data also formed part of another study, on yellow fever vaccine responses in identical twins.

The specimen sequenced was CD4+ T cells sorted from blood. Source of these receptors: a young woman in good health. CDR3s include the opening cysteine and the closing phenylalanine or tryptophan. D genes are given only for firm matches. Part of the rows lack a size; the others show once, few, many or a class for expanded clones.

CDR3 | DNA | size | J | D | V
CASSFKRGDLDTQYF | TGCGCCAGCAGCTTCAAGAGAGGGGATTTAGATACGCAGTATTTT | . | TRBJ2-3 | . | TRBV5-1
CACSLDPLRGRSSTDTQYF | TGTGCCTGCAGTTTAGATCCCCTAAGGGGAAGATCTAGCACAGATACGCAGTATTTT | . | TRBJ2-3 | . | TRBV12-3/TRBV12-4
CSVDRGLALSEQFF | TGCAGCGTTGATAGGGGACTAGCTTTAAGTGAGCAGTTCTTC | . | TRBJ2-1 | TRBD2 | TRBV29-1
CASSSLAGALNEQFF | TGCGCCAGCAGCTCACTAGCGGGAGCTCTCAATGAGCAGTTCTTC | few | TRBJ2-1 | TRBD2 | TRBV5-1
CAISESGGTSGYEQYF | TGTGCCATCAGTGAGTCTGGAGGGACTAGCGGCTACGAGCAGTACTTC | few | TRBJ2-7 | TRBD2 | TRBV10-3
CSALREPGSPLHF | TGCAGTGCTCTCCGGGAACCGGGTTCACCCCTCCACTTT | few | TRBJ1-6 | . | TRBV20-1
CSGGRTETQYF | TGCAGTGGAGGGAGAACAGAGACCCAGTACTTC | many | TRBJ2-5 | . | TRBV20-1
CASSVEAASTGELFF | TGTGCCAGCAGCGTAGAGGCCGCGAGCACCGGGGAGCTGTTTTTT | . | TRBJ2-2 | . | TRBV9
CATSRDGVTVTGELFF | TGTGCCACCAGCAGAGATGGAGTGACTGTGACCGGGGAGCTGTTTTTT | few | TRBJ2-2 | . | TRBV15
CASSYYSGTRTDTQYF | TGTGCCAGCAGTTACTATAGCGGGACCCGCACAGATACGCAGTATTTT | . | TRBJ2-3 | TRBD2 | TRBV6-5
CSGYGGTTVNNQPQHF | TGCAGTGGCTACGGGGGGACGACAGTGAATAATCAGCCCCAGCATTTT | . | TRBJ1-5 | . | TRBV20-1
CASSDPGDTEAFF | TGTGCCAGCAGTGACCCCGGAGACACTGAAGCTTTCTTT | . | TRBJ1-1 | . | TRBV2
CASSLALAGVWYGRNTGELFF | TGTGCCAGCAGCTTAGCCCTAGCTGGGGTTTGGTACGGGCGGAACACCGGGGAGCTGTTTTTT | . | TRBJ2-2 | . | TRBV7-6
CATSRGVGGTEAFF | TGTGCCACCAGCAGAGGGGTAGGGGGCACTGAAGCTTTCTTT | . | TRBJ1-1 | . | TRBV15
CASSSNPGYGTKDRDF | TGTGCCAGCAGTTCCAATCCGGGCTATGGGACTAAAGATCGGGATTTT | . | TRBJ1-1 | . | TRBV12-3/TRBV12-4
CASSYGVTGELFF | TGTGCCAGCAGTTACGGGGTTACCGGGGAGCTGTTTTTT | many | TRBJ2-2 | . | TRBV6-5
CSATYFTDTQYF | TGCAGCGCCACTTACTTTACAGATACGCAGTATTTT | . | TRBJ2-3 | . | TRBV29-1
CASSFGYTEAFF | TGTGCCAGCAGTTTCGGCTACACTGAAGCTTTCTTT | . | TRBJ1-1 | . | TRBV12-3/TRBV12-4
CASSQDSYEQYF | TGTGCCAGCAGCCAAGATTCCTACGAGCAGTACTTC | few | TRBJ2-7 | . | TRBV3-1
CASSEDGSVYEQYF | TGTGCCAGCAGTGAAGATGGGTCGGTCTACGAGCAGTACTTC | . | TRBJ2-7 | . | TRBV6-1
CASSLPGTDETYNEQFF | TGTGCCAGCAGCCTGCCCGGGACAGATGAGACATACAATGAGCAGTTCTTC | few | TRBJ2-1 | TRBD1 | TRBV5-6
CASSFGSRELFF | TGTGCCAGCAGCTTCGGGTCGAGGGAGCTGTTTTTT | . | TRBJ2-2 | . | TRBV5-5
CAELENNEQFF | TGTGCGGAGCTGGAAAACAATGAGCAGTTCTTC | . | TRBJ2-1 | . | TRBV3-1
CASSLGLDLYNEQFF | TGTGCCAGCAGCTTGGGACTAGACCTTTACAATGAGCAGTTCTTC | few | TRBJ2-1 | . | TRBV5-5
CASRRLPTTGELFF | TGTGCCAGCAGACGACTCCCGACCACCGGGGAGCTGTTTTTT | few | TRBJ2-2 | . | TRBV14
CASSLGVSGQETQYF | TGTGCCAGCAGCTTAGGTGTTTCAGGGCAAGAGACCCAGTACTTC | . | TRBJ2-5 | . | TRBV11-2
CAISGTPSEQYF | TGTGCCATTTCCGGGACCCCCAGCGAGCAGTACTTC | . | TRBJ2-7 | . | TRBV10-3
CASSLRSGGTSGYGYTF | TGTGCCAGCAGCTTACGTAGCGGAGGTACCAGCGGCTATGGCTACACCTTC | few | TRBJ1-2 | . | TRBV7-9
CASSLVNPAYEQYF | TGCGCCAGCAGCTTGGTGAATCCGGCTTACGAGCAGTACTTC | many | TRBJ2-7 | . | TRBV5-1
CASSRFRTDTQYF | TGCGCCAGCAGCCGGTTTCGCACAGATACGCAGTATTTT | . | TRBJ2-3 | . | TRBV4-1
CASSPRTSGTYEQYF | TGTGCCAGCAGTCCCCGGACTAGCGGGACCTACGAGCAGTACTTC | many | TRBJ2-7 | TRBD2 | TRBV12-3/TRBV12-4
CASSALTAKNIQYF | TGTGCCAGCAGTGCCCTGACAGCCAAAAACATTCAGTACTTC | . | TRBJ2-4 | . | TRBV6-1
CASSLVKGDYGYTF | TGTGCCAGCAGTTTAGTCAAGGGTGACTATGGCTACACCTTC | . | TRBJ1-2 | . | TRBV27
CASSVSSSGANVLTF | TGTGCCAGCAGCGTAAGTTCTTCCGGGGCCAACGTCCTGACTTTC | . | TRBJ2-6 | . | TRBV9
CASSPVEGGIIGDNQPQHF | TGTGCCAGCAGTCCGGTAGAGGGAGGGATAATCGGGGACAATCAGCCCCAGCATTTT | few | TRBJ1-5 | . | TRBV28
CATSRGLAGETQYF | TGTGCCACCAGCAGAGGACTAGCGGGGGAGACCCAGTACTTC | . | TRBJ2-5 | TRBD2 | TRBV15
CSARDSILSTDTQYF | TGCAGTGCTAGAGACTCTATTCTTAGCACAGATACGCAGTATTTT | . | TRBJ2-3 | . | TRBV20-1
CASSFMPPNRTDTQYF | TGTGCCAGCAGCTTTATGCCTCCTAATCGCACAGATACGCAGTATTTT | . | TRBJ2-3 | . | TRBV5-4
CASSLALRDRRITDTQYF | TGTGCCAGCAGCTTAGCGCTAAGAGACAGAAGGATCACAGATACGCAGTATTTT | few | TRBJ2-3 | . | TRBV7-6
CASSLRFQAGLYNEQFF | TGTGCCAGCAGCTTACGGTTCCAAGCGGGCCTCTACAATGAGCAGTTCTTC | many | TRBJ2-1 | . | TRBV7-3
CASSQDAAANTDTQYF | TGTGCCAGCAGCCAAGACGCGGCAGCAAACACAGATACGCAGTATTTT | . | TRBJ2-3 | . | TRBV14
CASSSGLAIMGEQFF | TGTGCCAGCAGCTCGGGACTAGCGATAATGGGTGAGCAGTTCTTC | . | TRBJ2-1 | TRBD2 | TRBV11-2
CASSPHGTGEAFF | TGTGCCAGCAGTCCCCATGGGACGGGTGAAGCTTTCTTT | few | TRBJ1-1 | . | TRBV12-3/TRBV12-4
CASSQVTETYNEQFF | TGCGCCAGCAGCCAAGTGACAGAAACCTACAATGAGCAGTTCTTC | . | TRBJ2-1 | . | TRBV4-1
CASSLDAGPYNEQFF | TGCGCCAGCAGCTTGGACGCAGGCCCCTACAATGAGCAGTTCTTC | few | TRBJ2-1 | . | TRBV5-1
CASSSSGTGGAEQYF | TGTGCCAGCAGTTCCTCCGGGACAGGGGGCGCCGAGCAGTACTTC | . | TRBJ2-7 | TRBD1 | TRBV28
CASSLGGSGGQETQYF | TGTGCCAGCAGCTTGGGGGGTAGCGGGGGCCAAGAGACCCAGTACTTC | . | TRBJ2-5 | TRBD2 | TRBV5-5
CASIRKWSDTQYF | TGTGCCAGCATTCGGAAGTGGTCAGATACGCAGTATTTT | few | TRBJ2-3 | . | TRBV2
CASSLVSLQFF | TGTGCCAGCAGCTTAGTTAGCTTGCAGTTCTTC | . | TRBJ2-1 | . | TRBV7-8
CSVGIRAGELFF | TGCAGCGTTGGTATCAGGGCTGGGGAGCTGTTTTTT | many | TRBJ2-2 | . | TRBV29-1
CASSLASGGINEQFF | TGTGCCAGCAGCTTAGCTAGCGGGGGCATTAATGAGCAGTTCTTC | few | TRBJ2-1 | TRBD2 | TRBV7-7
CASSRPTDPNEQFF | TGTGCCAGCAGCCGACCGACAGATCCCAATGAGCAGTTCTTC | . | TRBJ2-1 | . | TRBV28
CASCGQGGTDTQYF | TGTGCCAGCTGTGGACAGGGTGGCACAGATACGCAGTATTTT | few | TRBJ2-3 | TRBD1 | TRBV6-1
CSATPYRATRGRDYNEQFF | TGCAGTGCTACCCCCTACAGGGCTACCCGGGGTCGAGACTACAATGAGCAGTTCTTC | . | TRBJ2-1 | . | TRBV20-1
CASSISTGTYNEQFF | TGCGCCAGCAGCATCAGTACCGGGACGTACAATGAGCAGTTCTTC | few | TRBJ2-1 | . | TRBV5-1
CASSLRLTAKNIQYF | TGTGCCAGCAGTTTAAGGCTGACAGCCAAAAACATTCAGTACTTC | many | TRBJ2-4 | . | TRBV12-3/TRBV12-4
CASSFGGVGYTF | TGTGCCAGCAGTTTTGGGGGAGTTGGCTACACCTTC | many | TRBJ1-2 | . | TRBV12-3/TRBV12-4
CASSQHTTPRDGTQYF | TGTGCCAGCAGCCAACACACAACCCCCAGGGATGGGACCCAGTACTTC | few | TRBJ2-5 | . | TRBV3-1
CSASYSGYNEQFF | TGCAGTGCTAGTTATAGCGGCTACAATGAGCAGTTCTTC | . | TRBJ2-1 | . | TRBV20-1
CASSSGGSGQYF | TGTGCCAGCAGCTCGGGCGGGAGCGGGCAGTATTTT | few | TRBJ2-3 | TRBD2 | TRBV7-3